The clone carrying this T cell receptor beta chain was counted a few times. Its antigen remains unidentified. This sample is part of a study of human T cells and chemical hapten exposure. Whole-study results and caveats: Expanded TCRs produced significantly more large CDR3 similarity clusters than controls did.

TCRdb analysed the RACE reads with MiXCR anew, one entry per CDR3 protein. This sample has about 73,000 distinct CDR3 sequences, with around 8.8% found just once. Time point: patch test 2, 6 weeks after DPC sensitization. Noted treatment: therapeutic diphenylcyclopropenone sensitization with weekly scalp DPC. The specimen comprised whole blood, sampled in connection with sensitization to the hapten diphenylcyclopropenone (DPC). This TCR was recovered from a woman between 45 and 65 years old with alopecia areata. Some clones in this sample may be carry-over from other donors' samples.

The CDR3 DNA reads TGTGCCAGCAGCCGGCGGGCAGGGGTAGCGGAAGCTTTCTTT. Translating gives CASSRRAGVAEAFF. The chain combines TRBV12-3 or TRBV12-4 with TRBJ1-1, with D perhaps matching TRBD1 (6 bases). This CDR3 comprises 14 residues. V gave up 6 bases and J gave up 8 bases, with 19 bases separating them.